The 16 T cell receptor beta chains below come from one sample, sequenced in a study of blood T cell repertoires in COVID-19. Here immunoSEQ multiplex PCR was the method, and the copy in TCRdb shows in-frame clones only, minus some. The sample carries some 510,000 clones, 70% to 90% recorded once. Sequencing was carried out using PBMCs or T cells enriched from blood (not recorded which). These receptors originate from a woman aged 35 to 49 who had recovered from COVID-19.

The V and J genes are TRBV11-2 and TRBJ2-7; a weak D match, TRBD1 (6 bases). The CDR3 consists of 15 residues. CDR1 SGHAT and CDR2 FQNNGV come from the germline V gene. V was cut by 0 bases and J by 2 bases, with 11 bases left in between. The CDR3 loop is CASSLEGQGTYEQYF. Here the CDR3 DNA reads TGTGCCAGCAGCTTAGAAGGGCAGGGGACCTACGAGCAGTACTTC.

The CDR3 spells CSVEPSLEAFF. In DNA, the CDR3 is TGCAGCGTTGAACCAAGCCTAGAAGCTTTCTTT. The V call is TRBV29-1, the J call TRBJ1-1, with D unresolved. Germline values: CDR1 SQVTM, CDR2 ANQGSEA. Between the trimmed V and J ends, which lost 2 bases and 8 bases, there was a span of 9 bases. This CDR3 comprises 11 residues.

The J gene is TRBJ2-7, the V gene TRBV19; 9 bases agree with TRBD2. V gave up 4 bases and J gave up 6 bases; unmatched junction bases: 7. In germline, CDR1 is LNHDA, CDR2 SQIVND (reference sequence). The CDR3 length is 14 residues. The CDR3 loop is CASSRVAGAVEQYF. CDR3 sequence (DNA): TGTGCCAGTAGTAGGGTAGCGGGAGCAGTCGAGCAGTACTTC.

This clone is a singleton in its sample. J is TRBJ2-3 and V is TRBV18; 9 bases are shared with TRBD1. The CDR3 consists of 17 residues. CDR1 and CDR2 (germline): KGHSH, LQKENI. Trimming at V came to 6 bases and at J to 0 bases, leaving 10 bases not matched to a gene. In DNA form, the CDR3 reads TGTGCCAGCTCGCCCAGGACAGGGGACACTAGCACAGATACGCAGTATTTT. This encodes CASSPRTGDTSTDTQYF.

The genes are TRBV5-1 and TRBJ2-7, with D perhaps matching TRBD1 (6 bases). The germline V gene has CDR1 SGHRS and CDR2 YFSETQ. There are 14 residues in the CDR3. V gave up 1 base and J gave up 6 bases, with 14 bases separating them. For the CDR3, the DNA is TGCGCCAGCAGCTTGTGGGGGACACCTTCCGAGCAGTACTTC. The encoded protein is CASSLWGTPSEQYF.

The chain uses TRBV27 and TRBJ2-1; 9 bases map to TRBD2. CDR1 MNHEY and CDR2 SMNVEV come from the germline V gene (reference sequence). Trimming removed 6 bases from V and 2 bases from J; junction bases left unmatched: 5. The CDR3 sequence is 15 residues long. CDR3 sequence (DNA): TGTGCCAGCAGCCCGGGACTAGCAGCCTACAATGAGCAGTTCTTC. Encoded protein: CASSPGLAAYNEQFF.

The V and J genes are TRBV12-5 and TRBJ1-1; D not resolved. The CDR3 length is 14 residues. V lost 0 bases, J lost 2 bases, and 7 bases lay in between. Per the germline V gene, CDR1 is LGHNT and CDR2 is FRNRAP. The CDR3 is CASGLVGRNTEAFF. DNA for the CDR3: TGTGCTAGTGGTTTGGTAGGGAGAAACACTGAAGCTTTCTTT.

This sequence joins TRBV6-2 or TRBV6-3 and TRBJ1-6; D possibly corresponds to TRBD1 (6 bases). CDR1 is MNHEY, CDR2 SVGEGT, per germline. There are 16 residues in the CDR3. V shed 2 bases and J shed 7 bases, with 15 bases lying between them. The DNA of the CDR3 is TGTGCCAGCAGTTACGGGCAGGGGATACGGAATTCACCCCTCCACTTT. This gives the protein CASSYGQGIRNSPLHF.

This clone was found a few times. The CDR3 DNA reads TGCAGCGTTGAAACCGGGGGTGGAAACACCATATATTTT. Translation: CSVETGGGNTIYF. This chain connects TRBV29-1 to TRBJ1-3, with D maybe TRBD1 (5 bases). Looked up from germline, CDR1 is SQVTM and CDR2 is ANQGSEA. Trimming pared 2 bases from V and 3 bases from J, leaving 8 bases between. This CDR3 is built from 13 residues.

In this sample, this clone turned up once. The chain uses TRBV20-1 and TRBJ1-2; D is unresolved. V lost 6 bases and J lost 9, with 14 bases in between. CDR3 size: 11 residues. CDR1 DFQATT and CDR2 SNEGSKA come from the germline V gene (reference sequence). CDR3 sequence: CSAERTTRYTF. In DNA form, the CDR3 reads TGCAGTGCCGAGCGCACAACCCGCTACACCTTC.

The genes are TRBV3-1 (or the pseudogene TRBV3-2) and TRBJ1-2; 9 bases fit TRBD1. After removal of 3 bases from V and 0 bases from J, the junction contained 11 bases not matched to a gene. CDR1 and CDR2 (germline): LGHDT, YNNKEL (reference sequence). This CDR3 spans 18 amino acids. In DNA, the CDR3 is TGTGCCAGCAGCCAGTCCGGGACAGGGAGACTATCTAACTATGGCTACACCTTC. This sequence encodes CASSQSGTGRLSNYGYTF.

This clone was found once. DNA of the CDR3: TGCGCCAGCAGCGCTGGGTTCCAGGGGGGCTATGGCTACACCTTC. Protein sequence: CASSAGFQGGYGYTF. This chain joins TRBV5-1 and TRBJ1-2, with 7 positions matching TRBD1. Trimming removed 4 bases from V and 4 bases from J; junction bases left unmatched: 10. From germline, CDR1 is SGHRS and CDR2 YFSETQ. The CDR3 length is 15 residues. The full variable domain, in which reference TRBV5-1 and TRBJ1-2 provide the parts outside the CDR3, is KAGVTQTPRYLIKTRGQQVTLSCSPISGHRSVSWYQQTPGQGLQFLFEYFSETQRNKGNFPGRFSGRQFSNSRSEMNVSTLELGDSALYLCASSAGFQGGYGYTFGSGTRLTVV.

CDR3 residues: CASRIQGLVNEKLFF. CDR3 coding DNA: TGTGCCAGCAGAATTCAGGGTCTTGTAAATGAAAAACTGTTTTTT. The chain is built from TRBV2 and TRBJ1-4, with D perhaps matching TRBD1 (5 bases). This CDR3 is built from 15 residues. Trimming removed 6 bases at V and 5 bases at J, with 16 bases between. CDR1 and CDR2 from the germline V gene are SNHLY and FYNNEI.

The chain uses TRBV5-1 and TRBJ2-1, with D perhaps matching TRBD1 (6 bases). Germline assignment: CDR1 SGHRS and CDR2 YFSETQ. The V end lost 2 bases, the J end lost 5 bases, and 17 bases lay between the germline ends. The CDR3 spans 16 residues. The CDR3: CASSFLLRGLNNEQFF. In nucleotides, the CDR3 is TGCGCCAGCAGCTTCCTTTTGAGGGGGTTGAACAATGAGCAGTTCTTC.

This rearrangement joins TRBV2 to TRBJ1-5, with a tentative D call TRBD1 (5 bases). The CDR3 sequence is 15 residues long. Trimming took off 4 bases at V and 7 bases at J, with 17 bases between the two ends. Germline loops: CDR1 SNHLY, CDR2 FYNNEI. Written as DNA, the CDR3 is TGTGCCAGCAGTGGCCCCATCGGGGGAGAGCAGCCCCAGCATTTT. Translated, it gives CASSGPIGGEQPQHF.

The chain combines TRBV7-9 with TRBJ1-3; D uncertain. The germline V gene encodes CDR1 SEHNR and CDR2 FQNEAQ (reference sequence). The V end lost 3 bases, the J end lost 0 bases, and 9 bases lay between the germline ends. CDR3 length equals 15 residues. The CDR3 coding sequence is TGTGCCAGCAGCTTTCAGCGTCTCTCTGGAAACACCATATATTTT. Translated, it gives CASSFQRLSGNTIYF. Full variable domain (outside the CDR3, taken from reference TRBV7-9 and TRBJ1-3): DTGVSQNPRHKITKRGQNVTFRCDPISEHNRLYWYRQTLGQGPEFLTYFQNEAQLEKSRLLSDRFSAERPKGSFSTLEIQRTEQGDSAMYLCASSFQRLSGNTIYFGEGSWLTVV.